This T cell receptor beta chain came from a study of blood T cell repertoires in COVID-19. The CDR3 is 14 amino acids. Germline V gene sequence: CDR1 LGHNA, CDR2 YNFKEQ. V shed 0 bases and J shed 7 bases, with 12 bases lying between them. Methods used by the authors: Estimated nucleated cell counts came from reference gene primer amplification. The repertoire was sequenced with immunoSEQ multiplex PCR; TCRdb's copy has only in-frame clones and lacks some. That table gives V, J and clone size, and the DNA gave D and trimming. Of fewer than 300,000 clones in the sample, more than 75% were seen once. The study drew participants aged about 18 to 89 years from about two dozen US areas. Cohorts were assigned according to the clinical history that participants reported.

The gene calls are TRBV4-2 and TRBJ1-1; D is undetermined. The sequencing input was PBMCs or T cells enriched from blood (not recorded which). The clonotype was recovered from a woman between 40 and 55 years old with acute COVID-19. CDR3 in amino acids: CASSQEGAFGEAFF. CDR3 in DNA: TGTGCCAGCAGCCAAGAAGGAGCGTTTGGTGAAGCTTTCTTT.